A selection of T cell receptor beta chains follows, all from one sample in a study of cytomegalovirus exposure and HLA in healthy donors. The table came from immunoSEQ multiplex PCR; TCRdb's copy has only in-frame clones and leaves some out. Of some 20,000 clones listed, about 77% are singletons. What was sequenced was PBMCs. The receptors shown here come from a man aged 18 to 29 in good health and CMV-seronegative. Each CDR3 is given with its conserved first and last residue. A D gene is named only where the DNA matches it firmly. Clone size is stated in some rows and not others, as once, few, many or a class when expanded.

-	-	TRBV30	TRBJ1-5	TGTGCCTGGAGTGCGGAGTATAGCAATCAGCCCCAGCATTTT	CAWSAEYSNQPQHF
TRBD2	-	TRBV5-1	TRBJ2-5	TGCGCCAGCAGCTTGGGACTAGCGGTAGGAGAGACCCAGTACTTC	CASSLGLAVGETQYF
-	-	TRBV6-1	TRBJ2-3	TGTGCCAGCAGTGATCAGGGCAAGACGCAGTATTTT	CASSDQGKTQYF
-	-	TRBV6-6	TRBJ2-7	TGTGCCAGCAGTTACTCCCCAGGGGCTGGGGAGCAGTACTTC	CASSYSPGAGEQYF
-	-	TRBV29-1	TRBJ1-3	TGCAGCGCAGACTCTGGAAACACCATATATTTT	CSADSGNTIYF
TRBD1	-	TRBV19	TRBJ1-4	TGTGCCAGTATGTTGGCAGGGGGTAATGAAAAACTGTTTTTT	CASMLAGGNEKLFF
TRBD1	few	TRBV7-3	TRBJ1-1	TGTGCCAGCAGCAAACAGGGGAGTGGCACTGAAGCTTTCTTT	CASSKQGSGTEAFF
-	-	TRBV30	TRBJ1-1	TGTGCCTGGAGTGTCTCAGGGAATGAAGCTTTCTTT	CAWSVSGNEAFF
-	-	TRBV11-2	TRBJ2-7	TGTGCCAGCAGCTTAGGACAGCGCTCCTACGAGCAGTACTTC	CASSLGQRSYEQYF
-	-	TRBV4-1	TRBJ2-2	TGCGCCAGCAGCCAGACGGCGGCCGGGGAGCTGTTTTTT	CASSQTAAGELFF
-	once	TRBV7-3	TRBJ2-2	TGTGCCAGCAGCTTCTTCCAGGGTCACGGGGAGCTGTTTTTT	CASSFFQGHGELFF
-	-	TRBV4-1	TRBJ2-2	TGCGCCAGCAGCCAAGATGAACGGCGGGGGAACACCGGGGAGCTGTTTTTT	CASSQDERRGNTGELFF
-	-	TRBV30	TRBJ1-6	TGTGCCTGGGCGCCCGGGGTTCGTAATTCACCCCTCCACTTT	CAWAPGVRNSPLHF
TRBD2	-	TRBV30	TRBJ2-1	TGTGCCTGTACTAGCGGTGGGGGTTTGGGTAATGAGCAGTTCTTC	CACTSGGGLGNEQFF
-	-	TRBV6-5	TRBJ1-2	TGTGCCAGCAGTCAGGGCCCGGGTGGCTATGGCTACACCTTC	CASSQGPGGYGYTF
TRBD1	-	TRBV30	TRBJ1-2	TGTGCCTGGGGACAGGGCACTAGCTATGGCTACACCTTC	CAWGQGTSYGYTF
-	-	TRBV30	TRBJ1-1	TGTGCCTGGAGGCGGTTTGGTGAGAACACTGAAGCTTTCTTT	CAWRRFGENTEAFF
-	-	TRBV29-1	TRBJ2-5	TGCAGCGGGGGAACAGGAACTCCGGGGACCCAGTACTTC	CSGGTGTPGTQYF
-	few	TRBV14	TRBJ2-1	TGTGCCAGCAGCTACGGACAGTTTAACTACAATGAGCAGTTCTTC	CASSYGQFNYNEQFF
TRBD2	-	TRBV30	TRBJ2-7	TGTGCCTGGAGTAGCGGGGGGAGCTCCTACGAGCAGTACTTC	CAWSSGGSSYEQYF
-	-	TRBV7-9	TRBJ1-4	TGTGCCAGCAGCCCCTGGGGGGGGGATGCAACTAATGAAAAACTGTTTTTT	CASSPWGGDATNEKLFF
TRBD1	-	TRBV30	TRBJ2-7	TGTGCCTGGACACCGGCCAGGGGGCTTTACGAGCAGTACTTC	CAWTPARGLYEQYF
-	-	TRBV6-6	TRBJ2-7	TGTGCCAGCAGTTACTCATCCGGACTAACCGTATACGAGCAGTACTTC	CASSYSSGLTVYEQYF
-	once	TRBV6-1	TRBJ2-7	TGTGCCAGCAGTTTACAGGGCTACGAGCAGTACTTC	CASSLQGYEQYF
-	-	TRBV9	TRBJ2-1	TGTGCCAGCAGCGTAGGGGGGCAGGAAAACAATGAGCAGTTCTTC	CASSVGGQENNEQFF
TRBD1	-	TRBV29-1	TRBJ1-2	TGCAGCGCCCCAACCGACAGGGGGCCAAATGGCTACACCTTC	CSAPTDRGPNGYTF
TRBD1	-	TRBV29-1	TRBJ1-2	TGCAGCGTTGAAGGGACAGGAACCTATGGCTACACCTTC	CSVEGTGTYGYTF
TRBD1	-	TRBV29-1	TRBJ2-2	TGCAGCGTTGAGAGGGGGACAGGGCAGACCGGGGAGCTGTTTTTT	CSVERGTGQTGELFF
TRBD2	-	TRBV6-5	TRBJ2-5	TGTGCCAGCAGTTACTCTTTAGCGGGGGCCAGAGAGACCCAGTACTTC	CASSYSLAGARETQYF
-	-	TRBV20-1	TRBJ2-3	TGCAGTGCTGGTACTACAGATACGCAGTATTTT	CSAGTTDTQYF
-	-	TRBV20-1	TRBJ1-4	TGCAGTGCTACTAGTAATGAAAAACTGTTTTTT	CSATSNEKLFF
TRBD1	-	TRBV27	TRBJ1-1	TGTGCCAGCGGAACAGGGGGAGGGACTGAAGCTTTCTTT	CASGTGGGTEAFF
TRBD1	-	TRBV29-1	TRBJ2-1	TGCAGCGTTGAAGACACCCCCGCTTTCGGGACAGGGTTCTACAATGAGCAGTTCTTC	CSVEDTPAFGTGFYNEQFF
-	-	TRBV4-2	TRBJ1-1	TGTGCCAGCAGCCAAGTAGGTAGGGGGAACACTGAAGCTTTCTTT	CASSQVGRGNTEAFF
-	-	TRBV27	TRBJ1-1	TGTGCCAGCAGTTTCCACCAGGGAAGTGCTGAAGCTTTCTTT	CASSFHQGSAEAFF
-	once	TRBV13	TRBJ1-1	TGTGCCAGCAGCCTAGTCTACACTGAAGCTTTCTTT	CASSLVYTEAFF
-	once	TRBV25-1	TRBJ1-5	TGTGCCAGCAGTCGGAGGGACAATCAGCCCCAGCATTTT	CASSRRDNQPQHF
-	medium-sized	TRBV7-2	TRBJ2-7	TGTGCCAGCAGCTTAGTTGGGGCGGACGAGCAGTACTTC	CASSLVGADEQYF
-	-	TRBV30	TRBJ2-1	TGTGCCTGGAGTAACAGGCGTGAGCAGTTCTTC	CAWSNRREQFF
-	-	TRBV30	TRBJ2-4	TGTGCCTGGGGACTAGCCAAAAACATTCAGTACTTC	CAWGLAKNIQYF
-	-	TRBV7-9	TRBJ1-2	TGTGCCAGCAGCTTCAGGGCTAACTATGGCTACACCTTC	CASSFRANYGYTF
-	-	TRBV7-2	TRBJ1-4	TGTGCCAGCAGCTTATCATATAGCGATGAAAAACTGTTTTTT	CASSLSYSDEKLFF
-	-	TRBV6-1	TRBJ1-2	TGTGCCAGCAGAGAGAGTCCAGGGCTTGGGTATGGCTACACCTTC	CASRESPGLGYGYTF
TRBD2	-	TRBV30	TRBJ2-5	TGTGCCTGGACGGGGGGATCGGGGGAGACCCAGTACTTC	CAWTGGSGETQYF
-	-	TRBV30	TRBJ1-1	TGTGCCTGGAGTCGGGCCTTACCAGGGGCCACTGAAGCTTTCTTT	CAWSRALPGATEAFF
TRBD1	-	TRBV30	TRBJ1-1	TGTGCCTGGAGTGTAAGCAATTGGGGACAGGTGAACACTGAAGCTTTCTTT	CAWSVSNWGQVNTEAFF
-	-	TRBV18	TRBJ1-2	TGTGCCAGCTCACGACGACAGGACCAAGCTAACTATGGCTACACCTTC	CASSRRQDQANYGYTF
-	-	TRBV9	TRBJ1-1	TGTGCCAGCAGCGGCGGCAAATCTGACACTGAAGCTTTCTTT	CASSGGKSDTEAFF
-	once	TRBV19	TRBJ1-1	TGTGCCAGTAGTATATCCTCCGCGGTCGGAGCTTTCTTT	CASSISSAVGAFF
-	-	TRBV6-1	TRBJ1-2	TGTGCCAACCGGGACACAGAACCTAACTATGGCTACACCTTC	CANRDTEPNYGYTF
-	once	TRBV30	TRBJ2-2	TGTGCCTGGAGGGGAGGTGGGGGCACCGGGGAGCTGTTTTTT	CAWRGGGGTGELFF
-	-	TRBV5-1	TRBJ2-7	TGCGCCAGCAGCTTGGGACAGCTACCTTCGGGCGAGCAGTACTTC	CASSLGQLPSGEQYF
-	-	TRBV2	TRBJ2-7	TGTGCCAGCAGTCAGGGAAGGGAGCAGTACTTC	CASSQGREQYF
-	-	TRBV15	TRBJ2-2	TGTGCCACCAGCATCGGACAGCTCGGGGAGCTGTTTTTT	CATSIGQLGELFF
-	-	TRBV30	TRBJ1-2	TGTGCCTGGAGTGGAGGAAACTATGGCTACACCTTC	CAWSGGNYGYTF
TRBD1	-	TRBV18	TRBJ2-7	TGTGCCAGCTCACGGACAGGGAATAACGAGCAGTACTTC	CASSRTGNNEQYF